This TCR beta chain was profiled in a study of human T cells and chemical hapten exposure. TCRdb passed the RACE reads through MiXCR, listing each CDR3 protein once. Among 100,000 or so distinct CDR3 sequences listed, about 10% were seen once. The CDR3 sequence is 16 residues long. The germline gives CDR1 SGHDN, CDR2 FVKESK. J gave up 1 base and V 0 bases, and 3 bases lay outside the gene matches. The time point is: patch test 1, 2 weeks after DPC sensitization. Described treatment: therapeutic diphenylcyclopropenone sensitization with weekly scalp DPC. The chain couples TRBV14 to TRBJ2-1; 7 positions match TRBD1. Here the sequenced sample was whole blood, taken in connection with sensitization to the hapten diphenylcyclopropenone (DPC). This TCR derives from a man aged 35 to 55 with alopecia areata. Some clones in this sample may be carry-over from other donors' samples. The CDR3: CASSQDRDSSYNEQFF. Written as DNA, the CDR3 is TGTGCCAGCAGCCAAGATCGGGACAGTTCCTACAATGAGCAGTTCTTC.